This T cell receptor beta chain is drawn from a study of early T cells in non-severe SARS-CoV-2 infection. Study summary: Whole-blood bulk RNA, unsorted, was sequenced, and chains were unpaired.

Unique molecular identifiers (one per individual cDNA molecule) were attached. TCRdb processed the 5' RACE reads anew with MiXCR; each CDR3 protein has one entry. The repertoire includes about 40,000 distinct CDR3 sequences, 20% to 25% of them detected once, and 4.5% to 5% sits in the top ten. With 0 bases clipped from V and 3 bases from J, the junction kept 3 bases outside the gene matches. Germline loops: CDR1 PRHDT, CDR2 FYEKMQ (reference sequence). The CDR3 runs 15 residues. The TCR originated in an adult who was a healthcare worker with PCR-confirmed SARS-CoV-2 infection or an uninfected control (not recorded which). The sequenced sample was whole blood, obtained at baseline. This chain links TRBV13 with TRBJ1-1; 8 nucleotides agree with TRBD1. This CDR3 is CASSLGLQGDTEAFF. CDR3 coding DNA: TGTGCCAGCAGCTTAGGCCTACAGGGGGACACTGAAGCTTTCTTT.